A selection of T cell receptor beta chains follows, all from one sample in a study of T cells after yellow fever vaccination. TCRdb recomputed calls from the 5' RACE reads with MiXCR, one row per CDR3 protein. The sample lists 250,000 to 300,000 distinct CDR3 sequences; approximately 10% were seen once. Source: CD4+ T cells sorted from PBMCs, taken 5 days after the yellow fever booster vaccination. The receptors shown here come from a man younger than 30 who received the YFV17D yellow fever vaccine. Both conserved end residues are part of each CDR3. A D gene is named only where the DNA matches it firmly. Rows may omit the clone size; those that give it use once, few, many or a size class.

D gene,clone size,V gene,J gene,CDR3 DNA,CDR3 protein
-,few,TRBV5-1,TRBJ2-3,TGCGCCAGCAGCTTGGAAGTGAAAACAGATACGCAGTATTTT,CASSLEVKTDTQYF
-,-,TRBV20-1,TRBJ2-4,TGCAGTGCTAGCCCGCCAGGGACCAAAAACATTCAGTACTTC,CSASPPGTKNIQYF
-,few,TRBV7-9,TRBJ1-1,TGTGCCAGCAGCTCCCCTAAGCTCCTGAACACTGAAGCTTTCTTT,CASSSPKLLNTEAFF
-,many,TRBV5-4,TRBJ2-5,TGTGCCAGCAGCTTGGTGGGGGGCGGGCAAGAGACCCAGTACTTC,CASSLVGGGQETQYF
TRBD1,-,TRBV5-1,TRBJ1-2,TGCGCCAGCAGCTTGGGACAGGGGGAGGATGGCTACACCTTC,CASSLGQGEDGYTF
TRBD1,few,TRBV5-4,TRBJ2-2,TGTGCCACCGGGCGTGGACAGGGTAACACCGGGGAGCTGTTTTTT,CATGRGQGNTGELFF
-,-,TRBV6-2/TRBV6-3,TRBJ2-3,TGTGCCAGCAGTTACTTAGCGTCAGATACGCAGTATTTT,CASSYLASDTQYF
-,many,TRBV10-3,TRBJ2-2,TGTGCCATCAGTGAGCGGGTTACCGGGGAGCTGTTTTTT,CAISERVTGELFF
TRBD2,-,TRBV4-3,TRBJ2-5,TGCGCCAGCAGCCAGTCCACTAGCGGGGCGGCAGAGACCCAGTACTTC,CASSQSTSGAAETQYF
TRBD2,-,TRBV10-3,TRBJ2-4,TGTGCCATCAGTGATAGGGCTAGCGGGGGCCTAGCCAAAAACATTCAGTACTTC,CAISDRASGGLAKNIQYF
-,many,TRBV7-9,TRBJ2-7,TGTGCCAGCAGCCGCCAGGGGAGCAACGAGCAGTACTTC,CASSRQGSNEQYF
-,-,TRBV10-3,TRBJ1-2,TGTGCCATCAGTGTAGGGCAGAGAAATAACTATGGCTACACCTTC,CAISVGQRNNYGYTF
TRBD1,many,TRBV29-1,TRBJ2-7,TGCAGCGTTCTCAAACTCAGGGGGCGTTTCTACGAGCAGTACTTC,CSVLKLRGRFYEQYF
-,few,TRBV7-3,TRBJ1-1,TGTGCCAGCAGCTCCGGGATGCGGATGAACACTGAAGCTTTCTTT,CASSSGMRMNTEAFF
TRBD1,many,TRBV12-3/TRBV12-4,TRBJ1-6,TGTGCCAGCAGTGTAACAGGGGAATCACCCCTCCACTTT,CASSVTGESPLHF
TRBD1,-,TRBV7-9,TRBJ1-6,TGTGCCAGCAGCTTATCAGGGGGGGTCGAACCCCTCCACTTT,CASSLSGGVEPLHF
TRBD1,few,TRBV4-3,TRBJ1-4,TGCGCCAGCAGCCAAGACAGGCAGGGGGTAGGAAAACTGTTTTTT,CASSQDRQGVGKLFF
-,few,TRBV15,TRBJ2-2,TGTGCCACCAGCATGGTGGGGAACACCGGGGAGCTGTTTTTT,CATSMVGNTGELFF
-,-,TRBV5-5,TRBJ2-1,TGTGCCAGCAGCTTGGCCGAAAGGGGTGAGCAGTTCTTC,CASSLAERGEQFF
-,-,TRBV10-2,TRBJ1-1,TGCGCCAGCAGCGTTTGGACAGCAGCGTTGAACACTGAAGCTTTCTTT,CASSVWTAALNTEAFF
TRBD2,-,TRBV7-2,TRBJ2-5,TGTGCCAGCAGCTTCCAGCGGGGTGTAGAGACCCAGTACTTC,CASSFQRGVETQYF
TRBD1,few,TRBV7-9,TRBJ1-2,TGTGCCAGCAGCCCGCAGGACAGGGGCCGAGGCTACACCTTC,CASSPQDRGRGYTF
TRBD1,-,TRBV19,TRBJ1-4,TGTGCCAGTAGGCCGGACAGGGATAATGAAAAACTGTTTTTT,CASRPDRDNEKLFF
-,-,TRBV19,TRBJ1-1,TGTGCCAGTATGGTCATTACGAACACTGAAGCTTTCTTT,CASMVITNTEAFF
TRBD1,-,TRBV7-9,TRBJ1-6,TGTGCCAGCAGCTCAGGGGGCAACACCCTCCACTTT,CASSSGGNTLHF
-,few,TRBV2,TRBJ2-7,TGTGCCAGCCGCACGGGATTTGGAGACGAGCAGTACTTC,CASRTGFGDEQYF
-,few,TRBV10-1,TRBJ1-5,TGCGCCAGCAGTGTGGACAGAAATCAGCCCCAGCATTTT,CASSVDRNQPQHF
-,many,TRBV6-2/TRBV6-3,TRBJ2-7,TGTGCCAGCAGATCCACTAGCTCCTACGAGCAGTACTTC,CASRSTSSYEQYF
-,-,TRBV7-9,TRBJ2-3,TGTGCCAGCAGCTCTGCGTGGCGCACAGATACGCAGTATTTT,CASSSAWRTDTQYF
-,few,TRBV18,TRBJ1-4,TGTGCCAGCTCACGGAGAATGACAACTAATGAAAAACTGTTTTTT,CASSRRMTTNEKLFF
TRBD2,-,TRBV5-1,TRBJ2-3,TGCGCCAGCAGCTTGGCCTGGGGCGGGGGTACCACAGATACGCAGTATTTT,CASSLAWGGGTTDTQYF
TRBD1,many,TRBV7-2,TRBJ2-3,TGTGCCAGCAGCTTCGTGGGTGGACAGGGAGATACGCAGTATTTT,CASSFVGGQGDTQYF